This T cell receptor (beta chain) was recovered during a study of identifying expanded T cells in peripheral blood. Produced via immunoSEQ multiplex PCR; TCRdb's table is partial and in-frame only. This sample yields under 100,000 clones, of which about 85% are seen a single time; approximately 4.5% belongs to the top ten. Germline trimming cut 2 bases from V and 7 bases from J; bases unmatched to any gene: 3. Germline lookup yields CDR1 SGHTA and CDR2 FQGNSA. The CDR3 length is 15 residues. In the case of this clone: What it binds is not known.

Study observations and caveats: Differentially abundant clones: 1 to 1.5 between replicates, approximately 15 at roughly 15 days, 19 to 20 at four.

This sequence joins TRBV7-2 and TRBJ1-6, with TRBD1 matching over 9 bases. Specimen: blood. This TCR derives from a person aged 18 to 75 in good health. The DNA of the CDR3 is TGTGCCAGCAGCTTATCGGGACAGGGAAATTCACCCCTCCACTTT. Its protein is CASSLSGQGNSPLHF.